Each of the 25 T cell receptor beta chains below was sequenced from the same sample in a study of technical replicates of blood from several donors. TCRdb keeps only in-frame clones here, not all; method: immunoSEQ multiplex PCR. Of tens of thousands of clones in the sample, around 94% were seen once. Sequenced input: T cells isolated from PBMCs. These receptors were collected from a human donor in good health.

The CDR3 DNA follows: TGTGCCTACAAAAGTCAGGACTTCTCTGGAAACACCATATATTTT. It translates to CAYKSQDFSGNTIYF. V and J are TRBV30 and TRBJ1-3; D not resolved. Germline CDR1 GTSNPN, CDR2 SVGIG (reference sequence). V dropped 7 bases and J dropped 0 bases, with 16 bases sitting between them. The CDR3 is made up of 15 amino acids.

The CDR3 DNA is TGTGCCAGCAGCCAAGAGCGGCAGACGAACACTGAAGCTTTCTTT. Residues: CASSQERQTNTEAFF. The gene calls are TRBV4-2 and TRBJ1-1; D unclear. Germline CDR1 reads LGHNA; CDR2 reads YNFKEQ. CDR3 size: 15 residues. The V end lost 0 bases, the J end lost 1 base, and 9 bases lay between the germline ends.

The chain couples TRBV19 to TRBJ1-2; D might be TRBD1 (6 bases). Trimming left V 3 bases short and J 5 bases short, with 10 bases between. The CDR3 contains 13 residues. Germline V gene sequence: CDR1 LNHDA, CDR2 SQIVND (reference sequence). CDR3 in amino acids: CASSIGQGYGYTF. The CDR3, as DNA: TGTGCCAGTAGTATCGGGCAGGGGTATGGCTACACCTTC.

The chain employs TRBV5-1 and TRBJ2-2; TRBD2 might be the D (5 bases). The CDR3 is 15 residues long. Germline loops: CDR1 SGHRS, CDR2 YFSETQ. Between the trimmed V and J ends, which lost 0 bases and 1 base, there was a span of 7 bases. In nucleotides, the CDR3 is TGCGCCAGCAGCTTGGGGACTCTGAACACCGGGGAGCTGTTTTTT. Translated, it gives CASSLGTLNTGELFF.

This clone was seen only once. This chain connects TRBV30 to TRBJ1-1, with TRBD1 matching over 11 bases. V shed 1 base and J 4 bases; nucleotides not matched to a gene: 5. The germline V gene has CDR1 GTSNPN and CDR2 SVGIG (reference sequence). The CDR3 spans 15 residues. This chain's CDR3 is CAWSDPGQGVTEAFF. The DNA for the CDR3 is TGTGCCTGGAGTGACCCGGGACAGGGGGTCACTGAAGCTTTCTTT.

This rearrangement joins TRBV2 to TRBJ2-6; the match to TRBD1 covers 11 bases. V was pared by 11 bases and J by 1 base, with 7 bases of the junction left unmatched. Germline CDR1 is SNHLY and CDR2 is FYNNEI. The CDR3 runs 16 residues. CDR3 region: CAARDRGRSGANVLTF. The DNA of the CDR3 is TGTGCCGCCAGGGACAGGGGGAGGTCTGGGGCCAACGTCCTGACTTTC.

The genes are TRBV7-2 and TRBJ2-1; TRBD2 matches 11 bases. The length of the CDR3 is 16 residues. V was clipped by 2 bases and J by 11 bases; unmatched bases: 11. Germline V gene lookup returns CDR1 SGHTA and CDR2 FQGNSA. The chain's CDR3 is CASSLSPTSGALKQFF. Here the CDR3 DNA reads TGTGCCAGCAGCTTATCACCGACTAGCGGGGCCCTAAAGCAGTTCTTC.

The chain couples TRBV5-1 to TRBJ2-3; TRBD2 aligns across 7 bases. Germline CDR1 reads SGHRS; CDR2 reads YFSETQ. This CDR3 region has 14 residues. V shed 7 bases and J 0 bases; nucleotides not matched to a gene: 5. The CDR3 DNA sequence: TGCGCCAGCGGCCTAGCGGACAGCACAGATACGCAGTATTTT. This translates into CASGLADSTDTQYF.

The rearrangement joins TRBV13 to TRBJ2-7, with D possibly being TRBD1 (6 bases). This CDR3 region has 14 residues. Germline loops: CDR1 PRHDT, CDR2 FYEKMQ (reference sequence). V lost 4 bases, J lost 2 bases, and 12 bases lay in between. In nucleotides, the CDR3 is TGTGCCAGCAGCTCCAGGACAGATACCTACGAGCAGTACTTC. Amino acids: CASSSRTDTYEQYF.

This clone has just one count. The chain joins TRBV25-1 to TRBJ1-4; D remains ambiguous. The V end lost 1 base, the J end lost 7 bases, and 13 bases lay between the germline ends. Germline V CDR1 and CDR2: MGHDK, SYGVNS. The CDR3 runs 15 residues. CDR3 residues: CASSEWRGKSEKLFF. CDR3 nucleotide sequence: TGTGCCAGCAGTGAATGGAGAGGGAAGAGTGAAAAACTGTTTTTT.

This clone has just one count. V gene TRBV6-6 combines with J gene TRBJ2-7; D perhaps matches TRBD1 (5 bases). Germline V gene lookup returns CDR1 MNHNY and CDR2 SVGAGI (reference sequence). V lost 5 bases and J lost 2, with 16 bases in between. The CDR3 runs to 15 residues. CDR3: CASSPATARTYEQYF. Written as DNA, the CDR3 is TGTGCCAGCAGTCCCGCGACAGCTCGGACCTACGAGCAGTACTTC.

V is TRBV28 and J is TRBJ1-5, with D possibly TRBD1 on 5 matching bases. The ends were cut back, 1 base at V and 7 bases at J, with 20 bases in the middle. CDR1 is MDHEN, CDR2 SYDVKM, per germline. The CDR3 totals 17 residues. The chain's CDR3 is CASSLFLTDPFRQPQHF. Here the CDR3 DNA reads TGTGCCAGCAGTTTATTCTTGACAGATCCTTTCCGGCAGCCCCAGCATTTT.

This sequence joins TRBV4-1 and TRBJ1-1; D gene unclear. Looked up from germline, CDR1 is MGHRA and CDR2 is YSYEKL. The CDR3 covers 15 residues. Trimming pared 4 bases from V and 2 bases from J, leaving 14 bases between. The CDR3 DNA reads as TGCGCCAGCAGCCGAACCGGAGACGGAAACACTGAAGCTTTCTTT. Amino acids: CASSRTGDGNTEAFF.

The CDR3 DNA follows: TGCGCCAGCAGTGAATACTCAGATACGCAGTATTTT. Translating it yields CASSEYSDTQYF. The gene calls are TRBV10-1 and TRBJ2-3, with D unresolved. Germline V gene lookup returns CDR1 WNHNN and CDR2 SYGVQD (reference sequence). Between the trimmed V and J ends, which lost 3 bases and 4 bases, there was a span of 5 bases. This CDR3 comprises 12 residues.

The genes are TRBV6-6 and TRBJ2-1; 8 bases align to TRBD2. Germline values: CDR1 MNHNY, CDR2 SVGAGI (reference sequence). The CDR3 is 13 residues long. The trim removed 6 bases at V and 4 bases at J, leaving 2 bases unmatched. The CDR3 here is CASRGLGYNEQFF. As DNA, the CDR3 is TGTGCCAGCAGGGGACTAGGATACAATGAGCAGTTCTTC.

This chain connects TRBV9 to TRBJ1-5, with D tentatively TRBD1 (6 bases). Germline V gives CDR1 SGDLS, CDR2 YYNGEE. V gave up 3 bases and J gave up 5 bases, with 15 bases separating them. This CDR3 is 15 amino acids long. The CDR3, as DNA: TGTGCCAGCAGCGAGGGCCCACAGGGAGATCAGCCCCAGCATTTT. This codes for CASSEGPQGDQPQHF.

The chain employs TRBV30 and TRBJ2-7, with D maybe TRBD2 (6 bases). Trimming took 3 bases from V and 1 from J, leaving 13 bases between them. The germline V gene has CDR1 GTSNPN and CDR2 SVGIG (reference sequence). The CDR3 sequence is 14 residues long. The CDR3 DNA is TGTGCCTGGAGGGACGCGGGGAGATCCTACGAGCAGTACTTC. Translation: CAWRDAGRSYEQYF.

This clone was seen a handful of times. The V gene is TRBV19, the J gene TRBJ1-5; the match to TRBD1 covers 9 bases. The CDR3 extends over 17 amino acids. CDR1 LNHDA and CDR2 SQIVND come from the germline V gene (reference sequence). V lost 3 bases and J lost 0; bases outside the gene matches: 6. CDR3 in amino acids: CASSIFGQGYSNQPQHF. The CDR3 DNA reads TGTGCCAGTAGTATCTTCGGACAGGGGTATAGCAATCAGCCCCAGCATTTT.

This rearrangement joins TRBV11-2 to TRBJ1-1; the D gene is possibly TRBD1 (6 bases). Germline V gene data show CDR1 as SGHAT and CDR2 as FQNNGV. The length of the CDR3 is 14 residues. V was shortened by 5 bases and J by 1 base, with 11 bases between the two germline ends. The CDR3 DNA reads TGTGCCAGCAGCCGGGGACAAGGGAACACTGAAGCTTTCTTT. Protein sequence: CASSRGQGNTEAFF. Full variable domain (rest looked up from reference TRBV11-2 and TRBJ1-1): EAGVAQSPRYKIIEKRQSVAFWCNPISGHATLYWYQQILGQGPKLLIQFQNNGVVDDSQLPKDRFSAERLKGVDSTLKIQPAKLEDSAVYLCASSRGQGNTEAFFGQGTRLTVV.

The J gene is TRBJ2-1, the V gene TRBV11-2; 8 bases agree with TRBD2. The CDR3 runs to 16 residues. J was trimmed by 1 base and V by 3 bases; bases with no gene match: 5. CDR1 is SGHAT, CDR2 FQNNGV, per germline. CDR3 in amino acids: CASSFLRGGSYNEQFF. The CDR3 DNA follows: TGTGCCAGCAGCTTCTTACGGGGGGGTTCCTACAATGAGCAGTTCTTC. The variable domain in full, completed from reference TRBV11-2 and TRBJ2-1, reads EAGVAQSPRYKIIEKRQSVAFWCNPISGHATLYWYQQILGQGPKLLIQFQNNGVVDDSQLPKDRFSAERLKGVDSTLKIQPAKLEDSAVYLCASSFLRGGSYNEQFFGPGTRLTVL.

The chain recombines TRBV27 with TRBJ2-1; 8 positions agree with TRBD2. Unmatched junction bases numbered 12, after V lost 4 bases and J lost 13 bases. Germline V gene data show CDR1 as MNHEY and CDR2 as SMNVEV (reference sequence). This CDR3 contains 14 residues. CDR3: CASSSVLSAGGQFF. The CDR3 nucleotides are TGTGCCAGCAGTTCGGTCCTTAGCGCGGGAGGACAGTTCTTC.

The chain joins TRBV7-9 to TRBJ2-7; 13 nucleotides line up with TRBD2. Trimming at V came to 5 bases and at J to 2 bases, leaving 9 bases not matched to a gene. This CDR3 spans 17 amino acids. The germline CDR1 and CDR2 sequences are SEHNR and FQNEAQ (reference sequence). CDR3 nucleotides: TGTGCCAGCAGCCTTCACGGACTAGCGGGAGAACCCTACGAGCAGTACTTC. This translates into CASSLHGLAGEPYEQYF.

The rearrangement joins TRBV6-4 to TRBJ2-1; 10 bases are a match to TRBD2. Germline V CDR1 and CDR2: MRHNA, SNTAGT. The J segment lost 4 bases and the V segment lost 5 bases, leaving 5 bases of the junction unmatched. There are 15 residues in the CDR3. The CDR3, as DNA: TGTGCCAGCAGTAGGACTAGCGGAGTTTACAATGAGCAGTTCTTC. It translates to CASSRTSGVYNEQFF.

The chain recombines TRBV18 with TRBJ1-1; D unresolved. Trimming stripped 2 bases from V and 0 bases from J, with 4 bases between. The CDR3 sequence is 13 residues long. Germline V lookup: CDR1 KGHSH, CDR2 LQKENI. CDR3 coding DNA: TGTGCCAGCTCACCAAGCGTGAACACTGAAGCTTTCTTT. It specifies CASSPSVNTEAFF.

The V and J genes are TRBV13 and TRBJ1-4; D is uncertain. The V and J ends lost 5 bases and 0 bases respectively, with 10 bases between them. This CDR3 has 15 amino acids. Germline V gives CDR1 PRHDT, CDR2 FYEKMQ (reference sequence). As DNA, the CDR3 is TGTGCCAGCAGCCCCGGGAGTGCAACTAATGAAAAACTGTTTTTT. Translated, it gives CASSPGSATNEKLFF.